One and the same sample provided the 24 T cell receptor beta chains below, sequenced in a study of CD8+CD57+ T cells in acquired aplastic anemia listed by TCRdb under 2018. Patients chosen for sequencing had shown expansion of CD8+CD57+ cells by flow cytometry. The sequencer was an Illumina HiSeq 2000. TCR beta VDJ combination and CDR3 sequence profiling used genomic DNA as the template. The public reads were quality trimmed at Q25 with fastp and then assembled into clones with MiXCR by TCRdb, keeping productive beta chains. CDR3 protein duplicates are merged, each entry listing the most common genes and DNA. For this sample there are just over 450,000 distinct CDR3 sequences; around a third appear just once. Roughly 0.8% of the sample is held by the ten biggest clonotypes. Material: sorted CD4+, CD8+, or CD8+CD57+ T cells (not recorded which) from PBMCs. All receptors derive from a human donor with aplastic anemia.

The chain joins TRBV10-3 to TRBJ2-2; TRBD2 might be the D (6 bases). V gave up 10 bases and J gave up 7 bases, with 19 bases separating them. The CDR3 is 14 residues long. From germline, CDR1 is ENHRY and CDR2 SYGVKD. DNA of the CDR3: TGTGCCAGCAGCGACATTAGCGGTGACGGGGAGCTGTTTTTT. Protein: CASSDISGDGELFF.

This clonotype was found a few times. This may be a read error: a much more frequent sequence differs by one nucleotide. The J gene is TRBJ2-7, the V gene TRBV2; D gene ambiguous. There are 13 residues in the CDR3. The V gene's germline CDR1 is SNHLY and CDR2 FYNNEI. CDR3 residues: CVSRPTGTYEQYF. CDR3 nucleotides: TGTGTCAGCAGACCGACTGGCACCTACGAGCAGTACTTC.

The chain carries TRBV15 and TRBJ2-7; 9 bases map to TRBD1. The J segment lost 2 bases and the V segment lost 1 base, leaving 3 bases of the junction unmatched. Germline V gives CDR1 LNHNV, CDR2 YYDKDF (reference sequence). The CDR3 spans 15 residues. The CDR3 here is CATSRGTGVAYEQYF. DNA of the CDR3: TGTGCCACCAGCAGAGGGACAGGGGTAGCCTACGAGCAGTACTTC.

This clonotype showed up many times. The gene calls are TRBV19 and TRBJ1-4; 8 bases align to TRBD1. CDR1 LNHDA and CDR2 SQIVND come from the germline V gene (reference sequence). V shed 7 bases, J shed 6 bases, and the junction held 7 bases outside the gene matches. The CDR3 totals 14 residues. The CDR3 nucleotides read TGTGCCAGTAATCTAGGACAGGGTGATGAAAAACTGTTTTTT. This codes for CASNLGQGDEKLFF. The whole variable domain, remainder taken from reference TRBV19 and TRBJ1-4, is DGGITQSPKYLFRKEGQNVTLSCEQNLNHDAMYWYRQDPGQGLRLIYYSQIVNDFQKGDIAEGYSVSREKKESFPLTVTSAQKNPTAFYLCASNLGQGDEKLFFGSGTQLSVL.

Ten or more counts support this clonotype. The chain employs TRBV2 and TRBJ1-4; weak D call: TRBD1 (5 bases). Per the germline V gene, CDR1 is SNHLY and CDR2 is FYNNEI. The CDR3 is made up of 13 amino acids. V was pared by 10 bases and J by 8 bases, with 17 bases between. Here the CDR3 DNA reads TGTGCCACCTCCCCCGGGGGGAGCGAAAAACTGTTTTTT. This translates into CATSPGGSEKLFF.

Regarding this clonotype: It may be a read error: a sequence one base away is much more abundant. This chain connects TRBV19 to TRBJ2-5; 12 nucleotides line up with TRBD2. CDR1 LNHDA and CDR2 SQIVND come from the germline V gene (reference sequence). Trimming cost V 8 bases and J 1 base; bases outside gene matches: 5. CDR3 length: 15 amino acids. The CDR3 loop is CASGPSGGAQETQYF. DNA for the CDR3: TGTGCCAGTGGCCCTAGCGGGGGGGCCCAAGAGACCCAGTACTTC.

The rearrangement links TRBV7-6 to TRBJ2-2; D perhaps matches TRBD2 (6 bases). The length of the CDR3 is 18 residues. Germline-derived CDR1 and CDR2 are SGHVS and FNYEAQ. V was cut by 8 bases and J by 8 bases, with 30 bases left in between. The CDR3 DNA sequence: TGTGCCAGCGGAAGGGAGTCGGGCGGGACGGGTTTCCTGGGGGAGCTGTTTTTT. This encodes CASGRESGGTGFLGELFF.

The chain employs TRBV3-1 and TRBJ2-2; D is ambiguous. The CDR3 extends over 12 amino acids. V lost 2 bases, J lost 7 bases, and 5 bases lay in between. The germline gives CDR1 LGHDT, CDR2 YNNKEL (reference sequence). The CDR3 DNA reads as TGTGCCAGCAGCCAACATATCGGGGAGCTGTTTTTT. Protein: CASSQHIGELFF.

The chain uses TRBV10-3 and TRBJ2-2; 13 bases are a match to TRBD2. With V trimmed by 9 bases and J by 4 bases, 8 bases remained unmatched. The germline gives CDR1 ENHRY, CDR2 SYGVKD. CDR3 length equals 16 residues. CDR3 loop: CAIKRTSGSGTGELFF. Written as DNA, the CDR3 is TGTGCCATAAAAAGGACTAGCGGGAGTGGCACCGGGGAGCTGTTTTTT.

V usage is TRBV11-2 and J usage is TRBJ2-7; D not certain. Germline V gives CDR1 SGHAT, CDR2 FQNNGV. V was pared by 1 base and J by 1 base, with 11 bases between. The length of the CDR3 is 15 residues. For the CDR3, the DNA is TGTGCCAGCAGCTTAGTGGGTTACATTTCCTACGAGCAGTACTTC. Its protein product is CASSLVGYISYEQYF.

The chain combines TRBV12-3 or TRBV12-4 with TRBJ1-4, with D perhaps TRBD1 (6 bases). CDR3 length: 14 amino acids. V gave up 3 bases and J gave up 6 bases, with 11 bases separating them. DNA of the CDR3: TGTGCCAGCAGTTTTACAGGGAGGTATGAAAAACTGTTTTTT. Residues: CASSFTGRYEKLFF.

This clonotype has a count of ten or more. The CDR3 DNA reads as TGTGCCAGCAGCTTTACCCAGGGGCATCAGGGGCTATACACCTTC. As protein: CASSFTQGHQGLYTF. The chain combines TRBV7-2 with TRBJ1-2; the D gene is possibly TRBD1 (6 bases). The CDR3 totals 15 residues. The ends were cut back, 3 bases at V and 11 bases at J, with 22 bases in the middle. Germline assignment: CDR1 SGHTA and CDR2 FQGNSA.

The rearrangement links TRBV6-2 or TRBV6-3 to TRBJ2-5, with 7 bases that match TRBD2. CDR1 is MNHEY, CDR2 SVGEGT, per germline. CDR3 length equals 16 residues. V was pared by 1 base and J by 3 bases, with 8 bases of the junction left unmatched. CDR3 protein: CASSYLSSGEKETQYF. CDR3 nucleotide sequence: TGTGCCAGCAGTTACTTGTCGAGCGGGGAGAAAGAGACCCAGTACTTC.

The CDR3 DNA reads as TGTGCCAGCAGCGAGACCCCAGGGAGCGGGGCTTTCACCTACGAGCAGTACTTC. Its protein is CASSETPGSGAFTYEQYF. This chain connects TRBV9 to TRBJ2-7, with 7 bases identical to TRBD2. Germline CDR1 and CDR2: SGDLS and YYNGEE. Losses at the gene ends were 3 bases for V and 2 bases for J; bases not matched to a gene: 17. This CDR3 region has 18 residues.

The rearrangement links TRBV12-5 to TRBJ1-3; D uncertain. CDR3 length equals 11 residues. The germline V gene has CDR1 LGHNT and CDR2 FRNRAP. With 2 bases removed from V and 8 bases from J, the gap between germline ends came to 4 bases. Here the CDR3 reads CASGLRDTIYF. The CDR3 nucleotides read TGTGCTAGTGGTTTGAGAGACACCATATATTTT.

Note on this clonotype: One end of the junction is discordant with germline, which a read error may explain. The chain joins TRBV10-3 to TRBJ2-2; D not certain. Germline V gene sequence: CDR1 ENHRY, CDR2 SYGVKD. The CDR3 has 14 amino acids. CDR3 protein: CAISTGPNTGELFF. For the CDR3, the DNA is TGCGCCATCAGTACCGGGCCCAACACCGGGGAGCTGTTTTTT.

This clonotype was counted ten times or more. The chain joins TRBV7-2 to TRBJ2-7; 7 nucleotides line up with TRBD1. This CDR3 region has 14 residues. Germline CDR1 is SGHTA and CDR2 is FQGNSA. The junction had 6 bases not matched to a gene; V was cut back by 3 bases and J by 4 bases. The CDR3, as DNA: TGTGCCAGCAGCTTGGATAGGGGGCGTTACGAGCAGTACTTC. Translation gives CASSLDRGRYEQYF.

The chain uses TRBV9 and TRBJ2-3, with a tentative D call TRBD1 (5 bases). Trimming shortened V by 7 bases and J by 3 bases, and 9 bases separated the two germline ends. The CDR3 extends over 12 amino acids. Per the germline V gene, CDR1 is SGDLS and CDR2 is YYNGEE. The DNA for the CDR3 is TGTGCCAGCGAAGGGGTAACAGATACGCAGTATTTT. Amino acid sequence: CASEGVTDTQYF.

Regarding this clonotype: Since the CDR3 does not end with the conserved phenylalanine or tryptophan, this likely comes from a read error. CDR3 amino acids: CASSLGGEGNQPQHL. Here the CDR3 DNA reads TGTGCCAGCAGCTTGGGCGGGGAGGGCAATCAGCCCCAGCATCTT. The chain links TRBV5-4 to TRBJ1-5; no clear D gene. V gave up 0 bases and J gave up 2 bases, with 9 bases separating them. The V gene's germline CDR1 is SGHNT and CDR2 YYREEE (reference sequence). The CDR3 extends over 15 amino acids.

As for this clonotype: This may come from a read error, since a much larger clone is one base off. The V call is TRBV9, the J call TRBJ1-3; D possibly corresponds to TRBD1 (6 bases). Trimming pared 0 bases from V and 4 bases from J, leaving 8 bases between. The CDR3 length is 14 residues. From germline, CDR1 is SGDLS and CDR2 YYNGEE. In nucleotides, the CDR3 is TGTGCCAGCAGCGTAGATCAGGGGGGAAACACCATATATTTT. This gives the protein CASSVDQGGNTIYF. The full variable domain, rest sourced from reference TRBV9 and TRBJ1-3, is DSGVTQTPKHLITATGQRVTLRCSPRSGDLSVYWYQQSLDQGLQFLIQYYNGEERAKGNILERFSAQQFPDLHSELNLSSLELGDSALYFCASSVDQGGNTIYFGEGSWLTVV.

This chain connects TRBV7-6 to TRBJ2-3, with 9 bases lining up with TRBD1. The J segment lost 6 bases and the V segment lost 5 bases, leaving 12 bases of the junction unmatched. CDR1 SGHVS and CDR2 FNYEAQ come from the germline V gene. The CDR3 runs to 16 residues. This CDR3 reads CASSQLRQGGIDTQYF. CDR3 sequence (DNA): TGTGCCAGCAGCCAATTAAGACAGGGGGGTATTGATACGCAGTATTTT. Full variable domain (missing parts from reference TRBV7-6 and TRBJ2-3): GAGVSQSPRYKVTKRGQDVALRCDPISGHVSLYWYRQALGQGPEFLTYFNYEAQQDKSGLPNDRFSAERPEGSISTLTIQRTEQRDSAMYRCASSQLRQGGIDTQYFGPGTRLTVL.

At least ten counts were recorded for this clonotype. The chain couples TRBV19 to TRBJ1-5, with unresolved D. CDR3 length equals 12 residues. V lost 3 bases, J lost 4 bases, and 4 bases lay in between. Germline CDR1 reads LNHDA; CDR2 reads SQIVND (reference sequence). This chain's CDR3 is CASSIRNQPQHF. In DNA form, the CDR3 reads TGTGCCAGTAGTATCAGGAATCAGCCCCAGCATTTT.

On this clonotype itself: The conserved phenylalanine or tryptophan is not found at the CDR3 terminus, so this likely reflects a read error. The limits of the CDR3 on the DNA are not certain, so only TCRdb's listed CDR3 is given. The genes are TRBV2 and TRBJ1-6. CDR1 and CDR2 (germline): SNHLY, FYNNEI. The CDR3 is 8 residues long, counting both termini. This chain's CDR3 is CASSERLL.

This clonotype has more than one count but fewer than ten. V gene TRBV19 combines with J gene TRBJ2-1; TRBD1 matches at 8 bases. Germline assignment: CDR1 LNHDA and CDR2 SQIVND (reference sequence). Trimming at V came to 7 bases and at J to 12 bases, leaving 11 bases not matched to a gene. The CDR3 totals 13 residues. The CDR3 DNA is TGTGCCAGTACCGACAGGGGTCGTCCGGGGCAGTTCTTC. Translating it yields CASTDRGRPGQFF.